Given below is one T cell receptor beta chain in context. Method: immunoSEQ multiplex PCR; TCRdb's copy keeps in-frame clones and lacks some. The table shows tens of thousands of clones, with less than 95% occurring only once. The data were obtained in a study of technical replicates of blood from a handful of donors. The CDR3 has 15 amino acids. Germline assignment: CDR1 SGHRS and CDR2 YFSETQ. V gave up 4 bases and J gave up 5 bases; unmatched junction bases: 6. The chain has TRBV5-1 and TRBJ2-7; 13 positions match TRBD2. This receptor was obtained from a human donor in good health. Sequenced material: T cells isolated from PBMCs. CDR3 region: CASSLRLAGGHEQYF. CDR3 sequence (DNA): TGCGCCAGCAGCCTTCGACTAGCGGGGGGCCACGAGCAGTACTTC.